The rows below give T cell receptor beta chains drawn from one sample of a study of T cells in Graves' hyperthyroidism and ophthalmopathy. Using its own MiXCR run on the multiplex PCR reads, TCRdb lists one record per CDR3 protein. Of around 500,000 distinct CDR3 sequences listed, 15% to 20% are singletons. Sequenced input: blood. These receptors were obtained from a woman in her 30s with Graves' ophthalmopathy. CDR3s include the opening cysteine and the closing phenylalanine or tryptophan. Fields, in order: D gene, V gene, J gene, clone size, CDR3 protein, CDR3 DNA. The D gene is left open where the match is weak. Part of the rows lack a size; the others show once, few, many or a class for expanded clones.

D: TRBD1; V: TRBV9; J: TRBJ2-5; size: few; CDR3: CASSGGQGSGETQYF; DNA: TGTGCCAGCAGCGGGGGACAGGGCAGCGGCGAGACCCAGTACTTC
D: NA; V: TRBV3-1; J: TRBJ1-2; size: NA; CDR3: CASSQLGSAGYTF; DNA: TGTGCCAGCAGCCAGCTTGGTTCGGCTGGCTACACCTTC
D: TRBD2; V: TRBV5-4; J: TRBJ2-1; size: NA; CDR3: CASSSHSGLNEQFF; DNA: TGTGCCAGCAGCTCCCATAGCGGGCTCAATGAGCAGTTCTTC
D: NA; V: TRBV29-1; J: TRBJ1-1; size: NA; CDR3: CSVEAGTLGTEAFF; DNA: TGCAGCGTTGAAGCGGGAACCTTAGGAACTGAAGCTTTCTTT
D: NA; V: TRBV9; J: TRBJ2-5; size: NA; CDR3: CASSVLGAGETQYF; DNA: TGTGCCAGCAGCGTATTGGGGGCCGGGGAGACCCAGTACTTC
D: NA; V: TRBV30; J: TRBJ1-4; size: many; CDR3: CAWTTGFGEKLFF; DNA: TGTGCCTGGACCACTGGGTTTGGTGAAAAACTGTTTTTT
D: NA; V: TRBV7-3; J: TRBJ1-1; size: few; CDR3: CASSSAPNTEAFF; DNA: TGTGCCAGCAGCTCAGCACCAAACACTGAAGCTTTCTTT
D: NA; V: TRBV6-2/TRBV6-3; J: TRBJ1-1; size: NA; CDR3: CASSYPGVVRGTEAFF; DNA: TGTGCCAGCAGTTACCCTGGGGTCGTGAGGGGCACTGAAGCTTTCTTT
D: TRBD1; V: TRBV19; J: TRBJ2-7; size: NA; CDR3: CASGGTGTGYEQYF; DNA: TGTGCCAGTGGAGGGACTGGGACAGGGTACGAGCAGTACTTC
D: NA; V: TRBV7-9; J: TRBJ2-1; size: NA; CDR3: CASKVINEQFF; DNA: TGTGCCAGCAAGGTTATCAATGAGCAGTTCTTC
D: TRBD2; V: TRBV7-9; J: TRBJ2-1; size: many; CDR3: CASSKHRSGRADDNEQFF; DNA: TGTGCCAGCAGCAAACACCGTAGCGGGAGGGCCGATGACAATGAGCAGTTCTTC